What follows are 2 T cell receptor beta chains derived from one specimen sequenced in a study of early T cells in non-severe SARS-CoV-2 infection. In TCRdb, the 5' RACE reads were re-called with MiXCR into one record per CDR3 protein. This repertoire shows 75,000 to 80,000 distinct CDR3 sequences, roughly 9.6% found once; its top ten account for around 4.6%. Sequenced: whole blood. These receptors came from an adult who was a healthcare worker with PCR-confirmed SARS-CoV-2 infection or an uninfected control (not recorded which).

This clonotype has just one count. A much larger clonotype is one base distant, so this may be a read error. This chain joins TRBV29-1 and TRBJ2-1; 10 bases map to TRBD2. The germline CDR1 and CDR2 sequences are SQVTM and ANQGSEA. There are 13 residues in the CDR3. The CDR3 bases are TGCAGCGTTGTACTAGCGGGGTACAATGAGCGGTTCTTC. Protein product: CSVVLAGYNERFF.

In its sample, this clonotype was seen a few times. The chain carries TRBV15 and TRBJ2-1, with 7 bases lining up with TRBD2. CDR1 and CDR2 (germline): LNHNV, YYDKDF (reference sequence). With 3 bases clipped from V and 0 bases from J, the junction kept 8 bases outside the gene matches. This CDR3 is 17 amino acids long. CDR3 amino acids: CATSRGEGGPSYNEQFF. Written as DNA, the CDR3 is TGTGCCACCAGCAGGGGGGAGGGAGGACCCTCCTACAATGAGCAGTTCTTC. The full variable domain, in which reference TRBV15 and TRBJ2-1 provide the parts outside the CDR3, is DAMVIQNPRYQVTQFGKPVTLSCSQTLNHNVMYWYQQKSSQAPKLLFHYYDKDFNNEADTPDNFQSRRPNTSFCFLDIRSPGLGDTAMYLCATSRGEGGPSYNEQFFGPGTRLTVL.